These T cell receptor beta chains were read from a single sample in a study of T cell repertoires in cytomegalovirus infection. These receptors' antigens are unknown. TCRdb re-called the reads through MiXCR, storing one row per CDR3 protein. The sample has approximately 130,000 distinct CDR3 sequences, about 24% seen once. The specimen was PBMCs, sequenced either directly or after in vitro stimulation (not recorded which). The receptors here all came from a human donor in good health (CMV status not recorded). Some clones in this sample may be carry-over from other donors' samples. Both conserved end residues are trimmed from each CDR3.

J	V	CDR3
TRBJ2-3	TRBV7-2	ASSSDRVSADTQY
TRBJ1-3	TRBV7-8	ASSSTGGAYGNTIY
TRBJ2-1	TRBV12-5	ASGLGTGSYNEQF
TRBJ1-4	TRBV6-5	ASSEAFNEKLF
TRBJ2-5	TRBV12-5	ASGRGTTKKETQY
TRBJ2-2	TRBV12-3/TRBV12-4	ASSLRLESGELF
TRBJ2-1	TRBV6-2/TRBV6-3	ASSYLESLAGVNEQF
TRBJ2-1	TRBV7-2	ASSLATGSSYNEQF
TRBJ1-4	TRBV7-2	ASSPRTGDEKLF
TRBJ1-5	TRBV24-1	ATSGAANQPQH
TRBJ2-5	TRBV7-2	ASGRPGAGETQY
TRBJ1-5	TRBV7-2	ASSLSGTGGIQPQH
TRBJ1-1	TRBV7-9	ASSLRTGGNTEAF
TRBJ2-1	TRBV29-1	SVELYNEQF
TRBJ1-2	TRBV14	ASSQAGVTYGYT
TRBJ2-1	TRBV5-6	ASSLRGVMVNEQF
TRBJ2-7	TRBV7-2	ASSFGHRGEQY
TRBJ2-3	TRBV29-1	SVVGGLISTDTQY
TRBJ2-7	TRBV7-9	ASSSWGLRSYEQY
TRBJ1-4	TRBV6-1	ASRLDGSTNEKLF
TRBJ2-2	TRBV11-3	ASSLAGQGIPTGELF
TRBJ2-1	TRBV19	ASSSWTGTEQF
TRBJ2-7	TRBV12-3/TRBV12-4	ASKGTSTYEQY
TRBJ1-5	TRBV7-9	ASSPDPLGSPQH
TRBJ1-3	TRBV6-1	ASIQGGGNTIY
TRBJ2-6	TRBV6-2/TRBV6-3	ASSVYSGANVLT
TRBJ1-5	TRBV7-2	ASSLVGGEEPQH
TRBJ1-1	TRBV5-4	ASFGTPNTEAF
TRBJ1-2	TRBV15	ATSRAGVVGYGYT
TRBJ2-6	TRBV12-3/TRBV12-4	ASFPSGANVLT
TRBJ2-3	TRBV20-1	SASQPGLALDTQY
TRBJ2-7	TRBV11-1	ASTSLLAGRDEQY
TRBJ1-6	TRBV19	ASSSPTGGWNSPLH
TRBJ1-1	TRBV7-2	ASSSRWQNMNTEAF
TRBJ1-6	TRBV7-2	ASSSPGAGSYNSPLH
TRBJ2-3	TRBV7-9	ASSSIRLATLTDTQY
TRBJ2-7	TRBV7-9	ASSFRDRISYEQY
TRBJ2-7	TRBV7-2	ASSFSPRLWGVYEQY
TRBJ1-1	TRBV9	ASSVFGGTEAF
TRBJ2-7	TRBV7-2	ASSLAGLAGAREQY
TRBJ2-1	TRBV6-2/TRBV6-3	ASSQTSGRVYNEQF
TRBJ2-3	TRBV11-3	ASSFLAGGADTQY
TRBJ1-4	TRBV20-1	SAPTGTGREKLF
TRBJ1-1	TRBV7-2	ASSDDLYRATEAF
TRBJ2-3	TRBV7-2	ASSLASGNTMNTQY
TRBJ2-1	TRBV9	ASSGVGTSANNEQF
TRBJ1-5	TRBV7-9	ASSPDGYQPQH
TRBJ2-7	TRBV4-2	ASSQPTGGEQY
TRBJ2-1	TRBV19	ASSIGARGNEQF
TRBJ2-5	TRBV7-2	ASSLLGGTGRETQY
TRBJ2-7	TRBV29-1	SATGASAYEQY
TRBJ2-5	TRBV7-2	ASSSSSGRVETQY
TRBJ2-1	TRBV6-2/TRBV6-3	ATIGRLHEQF
TRBJ1-5	TRBV7-2	ASSLAGHQPQH
TRBJ2-2	TRBV11-2	ASSIAAAPGGAGELF